The clone carrying this T cell receptor beta chain was picked up a small number of times. The antigen is unknown. V lost 1 base and J lost 3, with 7 bases in between. The CDR3 is 14 residues long. From germline, CDR1 is SGHKS and CDR2 YYEKEE (reference sequence). This record comes from a study of T-cell memory formation after mild COVID-19. At the level of the study: For the most part, TCR clusters were specific to one donor. Study-level findings and limits: Whereas later expanders leaned CD4+, clones contracting day 15 to 85 showed a balanced CD4/CD8 makeup. The study detected some responding clones in pre-infection memory, suggesting cross-reactive memory joined.

Using its own MiXCR run on the 5' RACE reads, TCRdb lists one record per CDR3 protein. The data show nearly 350,000 distinct CDR3 sequences, roughly 13% seen once. The clonotype was recovered from a man aged 18-30 years who had mild COVID-19 (a few samples of this study predate the infection). Cell type and time point are not known. J is TRBJ1-4 and V is TRBV5-5; D not certain. The sample comprised PBMCs or a T cell subset sorted from them (not recorded which). The CDR3 DNA reads as TGTGCCAGCAGCTTGAGGAGTTCTAATGAAAAACTGTTTTTT. Its protein is CASSLRSSNEKLFF.